Each of the 5 T cell receptor beta chains below was sequenced from the same sample in a study of shared clonotypes between healthy human individuals. Only in-frame clones appear in the TCRdb table, and some are missing; sequencing was by immunoSEQ multiplex PCR. Altogether about 1 million clones are present, roughly 75% being singletons, with the ten largest covering approximately 1.5%. The sequenced sample consisted of memory CD4+ T cells sorted from blood. As for subset: CD45RA-negative fraction. The receptors were gathered from a man between 18 and 29 years old in good health.

The chain recombines TRBV7-9 with TRBJ2-1, with D possibly being TRBD1 (6 bases). Trimming removed 1 base from V and 4 bases from J, with 11 bases in between. CDR3 length: 15 amino acids. Germline V gene sequence: CDR1 SEHNR, CDR2 FQNEAQ (reference sequence). The CDR3 coding sequence is TGTGCCAGCAGCTTAGGACAGGCCACTTACAATGAGCAGTTCTTC. Translating it yields CASSLGQATYNEQFF.

The chain recombines TRBV5-5 with TRBJ2-7, with 8 bases aligning to TRBD1. Germline values: CDR1 SGHKS, CDR2 YYEKEE (reference sequence). CDR3 size: 14 residues. V trimming: 0 bases; J trimming: 4 bases; junction bases outside the gene matches: 3. CDR3 protein: CASSLGTGGYEQYF. The CDR3 DNA reads as TGTGCCAGCAGCTTGGGTACAGGGGGGTACGAGCAGTACTTC.

This clone was seen at least ten times. The CDR3: CASLLAGNTGELFF. CDR3 coding DNA: TGTGCCAGCCTTTTAGCGGGAAACACCGGGGAGCTGTTTTTT. The genes are TRBV2 and TRBJ2-2, with 8 bases aligning to TRBD2. Germline trimming cut 8 bases from V and 2 bases from J; bases unmatched to any gene: 4. The CDR3 has 14 amino acids. Per germline, CDR1 SNHLY and CDR2 FYNNEI.

This chain links TRBV2 with TRBJ1-5, with no clear D. Trimming took off 4 bases at V and 4 bases at J, with 11 bases between the two ends. The germline V gene encodes CDR1 SNHLY and CDR2 FYNNEI. This CDR3 is 14 amino acids long. The CDR3 nucleotides are TGTGCCAGCAGTGGGGCGGCACTTAATCAGCCCCAGCATTTT. It is translated as CASSGAALNQPQHF.

The chain employs TRBV29-1 and TRBJ1-1; D is ambiguous. Deletions cut 6 bases from V and 5 bases from J, with 16 bases between. CDR1 is SQVTM, CDR2 ANQGSEA, per germline. This CDR3 is 13 amino acids long. CDR3 nucleotide sequence: TGCAGCGTACTGAAAGATGGTGGAACTGAAGCTTTCTTT. As protein: CSVLKDGGTEAFF.